What follows are 14 T cell receptor beta chains derived from one specimen sequenced in a study of blood T cells in healthy people across ages. The authors ran a second PCR of 7 to 11 cycles using a sample-barcoded 5' primer and a J-beta primer mix. A single record per CDR3 protein comes from TCRdb applying MiXCR to the 5' RACE reads. This table has 910,000 or so distinct CDR3 sequences, 51% appearing once. The source material was blood. The receptor source for this set is a woman in her fifties or sixties in good health.

The J gene is TRBJ1-2, the V gene TRBV6-2 or TRBV6-3; no firm D call. The CDR3 is 17 residues long. The ends were cut back, 1 base at V and 4 bases at J, with 19 bases in the middle. The V gene's germline CDR1 is MNHEY and CDR2 SVGEGT. The CDR3 coding sequence is TGTGCCAGCAGTTACTTCCTTCTTGGCCCCCGCGGCTATGGCTACACCTTC. This codes for CASSYFLLGPRGYGYTF.

To note about this clonotype: Since a much larger clone is just one base distant, this may be a read error. This chain joins TRBV12-3 or TRBV12-4 and TRBJ2-7; D possibly corresponds to TRBD1 (5 bases). CDR3 size: 15 residues. V shed 5 bases and J shed 2 bases, with 16 bases lying between them. CDR3 sequence: CASSTTETAPYEQYF. The DNA of the CDR3 is TGTGCCAGCAGTACTACCGAGACAGCTCCCTACGAGCAGTACTTC.

This sequence joins TRBV7-9 and TRBJ2-2; no firm D call. The CDR3 has 12 residues. V was pared by 11 bases and J by 7 bases, with 14 bases between. Germline V gene sequence: CDR1 SEHNR, CDR2 FQNEAQ (reference sequence). The CDR3 nucleotides are TGTGCCCCGGGTTGGGATCACGGGGAGCTGTTTTTT. Translating gives CAPGWDHGELFF. The variable domain in full, with the rest retrieved from reference TRBV7-9 and TRBJ2-2, is DTGVSQNPRHKITKRGQNVTFRCDPISEHNRLYWYRQTLGQGPEFLTYFQNEAQLEKSRLLSDRFSAERPKGSFSTLEIQRTEQGDSAMYLCAPGWDHGELFFGEGSRLTVL.

V gene TRBV7-8 combines with J gene TRBJ2-3, with D perhaps matching TRBD1 (6 bases). Trimming shortened V by 5 bases and J by 2 bases, and 23 bases separated the two germline ends. The germline V gene has CDR1 SGHVS and CDR2 FQNEAQ. The CDR3 is 18 amino acids. This CDR3 reads CASSPNLGTWGFTDTQYF. The CDR3 DNA is TGTGCCAGCAGCCCGAATCTCGGGACATGGGGTTTCACAGATACGCAGTATTTT.

This chain uses TRBV27 with TRBJ2-3, with D perhaps matching TRBD1 (6 bases). Per the germline V gene, CDR1 is MNHEY and CDR2 is SMNVEV (reference sequence). Between the trimmed V and J ends, which lost 3 bases and 4 bases, there was a span of 17 bases. This CDR3 spans 16 amino acids. The CDR3 DNA reads as TGTGCCAGCAGTTTTAATAGGGTCAGGGGCCCAGATACGCAGTATTTT. It yields the protein CASSFNRVRGPDTQYF.

The rearrangement links TRBV6-1 to TRBJ1-5; D ambiguous. With 3 bases removed from V and 9 bases from J, the gap between germline ends came to 15 bases. Germline CDR1 MNHNS, CDR2 SASEGT. CDR3 length: 14 residues. CDR3 bases: TGTGCCAGCAGTGACGCCGGCGACTCGGGGCCCCAGCATTTT. It codes for CASSDAGDSGPQHF.

The chain links TRBV20-1 to TRBJ2-1, with 10 bases identical to TRBD2. The germline V gene encodes CDR1 DFQATT and CDR2 SNEGSKA (reference sequence). This CDR3 contains 15 residues. V trimming: 8 bases; J trimming: 4 bases; junction bases outside the gene matches: 11. CDR3 region: CSPQERTSGYNEQFF. The DNA for the CDR3 is TGCAGTCCTCAAGAAAGGACTAGCGGTTACAATGAGCAGTTCTTC.

The CDR3 spells CSAGRSTDTQYF. The CDR3 region has the DNA TGCAGCGCAGGGAGGTCCACAGATACGCAGTATTTT. J is TRBJ2-3 and V is TRBV29-1, with D possibly matching TRBD2 (6 bases). This CDR3 comprises 12 residues. V was shortened by 7 bases and J by 2 bases, with 10 bases between the two germline ends. Per the germline V gene, CDR1 is SQVTM and CDR2 is ANQGSEA.

J is TRBJ2-5 and V is TRBV14, with a possible D match to TRBD1 (6 bases). With 5 bases removed from V and 6 bases from J, the gap between germline ends came to 16 bases. CDR3 length equals 14 residues. Germline V gene lookup returns CDR1 SGHDN and CDR2 FVKESK. The CDR3 sequence is CASSSIGGQKTQYF. CDR3 DNA: TGTGCCAGCAGCTCCATTGGGGGACAAAAGACCCAGTACTTC.

The chain uses TRBV28 and TRBJ2-2, with D tentatively TRBD1 (6 bases). The CDR3 length is 14 residues. V lost 7 bases and J lost 3, with 12 bases in between. CDR1 MDHEN and CDR2 SYDVKM come from the germline V gene. CDR3 amino acids: CASTRDTYTGELFF. CDR3 in DNA: TGTGCCAGCACTCGGGACACCTACACCGGGGAGCTGTTTTTT.

This clonotype was seen only a few times. The J gene is TRBJ2-5, the V gene TRBV29-1; D is perhaps TRBD1 or TRBD2 (5 bases each). The CDR3 sequence is 12 residues long. Trimming took off 3 bases at V and 4 bases at J, with 9 bases between the two ends. Germline assignment: CDR1 SQVTM and CDR2 ANQGSEA. The CDR3 DNA sequence: TGCAGCGTTGACAGGGCGGGAGAGACCCAGTACTTC. It encodes CSVDRAGETQYF.

The V call is TRBV2, the J call TRBJ1-5; no reliable D call. CDR3 length: 14 amino acids. Germline CDR1 is SNHLY and CDR2 is FYNNEI. V was shortened by 6 bases and J by 4 bases, with 13 bases between the two germline ends. Here the CDR3 DNA reads TGTGCCAGCAGCCACGACCCGGGAAATCAGCCCCAGCATTTT. Its protein product is CASSHDPGNQPQHF. Complete variable domain (other parts from reference TRBV2 and TRBJ1-5): EPEVTQTPSHQVTQMGQEVILRCVPISNHLYFYWYRQILGQKVEFLVSFYNNEISEKSEIFDDQFSVERPDGSNFTLKIRSTKLEDSAMYFCASSHDPGNQPQHFGDGTRLSIL.

The chain links TRBV20-1 to TRBJ2-1; TRBD2 agrees at 8 bases. The CDR3 totals 13 residues. Germline values: CDR1 DFQATT, CDR2 SNEGSKA (reference sequence). Germline trimming cut 5 bases from V and 4 bases from J; bases unmatched to any gene: 4. CDR3 bases: TGCAGTGCTGGTAGCGGGAAGTACAATGAGCAGTTCTTC. Its translation: CSAGSGKYNEQFF.

The genes are TRBV20-1 and TRBJ2-3; the match to TRBD2 covers 7 bases. This CDR3 has 12 amino acids. Germline assignment: CDR1 DFQATT and CDR2 SNEGSKA (reference sequence). V shed 5 bases and J 8 bases; nucleotides not matched to a gene: 7. The CDR3 reads CSALRQRGTQYF. In DNA form, the CDR3 reads TGCAGTGCTCTACGACAGCGGGGTACGCAGTATTTT.